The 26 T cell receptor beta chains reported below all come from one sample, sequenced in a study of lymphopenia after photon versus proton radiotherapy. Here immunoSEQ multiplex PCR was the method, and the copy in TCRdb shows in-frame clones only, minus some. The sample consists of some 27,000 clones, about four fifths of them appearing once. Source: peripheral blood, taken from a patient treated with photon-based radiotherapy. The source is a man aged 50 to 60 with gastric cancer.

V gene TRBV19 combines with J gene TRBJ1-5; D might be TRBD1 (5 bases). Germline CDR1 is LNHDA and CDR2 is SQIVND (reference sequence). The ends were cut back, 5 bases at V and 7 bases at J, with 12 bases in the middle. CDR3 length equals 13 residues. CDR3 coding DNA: TGTGCCAGTAGTCAGGTAGGGGTGCAGCCCCAGCATTTT. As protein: CASSQVGVQPQHF.

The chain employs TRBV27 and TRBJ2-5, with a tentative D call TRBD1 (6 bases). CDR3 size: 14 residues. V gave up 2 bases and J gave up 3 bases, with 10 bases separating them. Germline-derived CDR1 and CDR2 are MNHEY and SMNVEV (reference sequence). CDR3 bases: TGTGCCAGCAGTTTACGGACAGAGAAAGAGACCCAGTACTTC. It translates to CASSLRTEKETQYF.

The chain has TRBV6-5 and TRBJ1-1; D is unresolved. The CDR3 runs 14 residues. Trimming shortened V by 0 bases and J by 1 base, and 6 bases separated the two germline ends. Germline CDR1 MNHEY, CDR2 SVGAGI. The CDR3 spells CASSYSGRNTEAFF. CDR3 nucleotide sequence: TGTGCCAGCAGTTACTCTGGGAGGAACACTGAAGCTTTCTTT.

Written as DNA, the CDR3 is TGTGCCAGCAGCTTAGGTTTCGGATCAGATACGCAGTATTTT. Its protein is CASSLGFGSDTQYF. This chain joins TRBV11-2 and TRBJ2-3, with D uncertain. Germline loops: CDR1 SGHAT, CDR2 FQNNGV. The V end was cut by 1 base, the J end by 4 bases, with 9 bases between. This CDR3 comprises 14 residues. The variable domain in full, completed from reference TRBV11-2 and TRBJ2-3, reads EAGVAQSPRYKIIEKRQSVAFWCNPISGHATLYWYQQILGQGPKLLIQFQNNGVVDDSQLPKDRFSAERLKGVDSTLKIQPAKLEDSAVYLCASSLGFGSDTQYFGPGTRLTVL.

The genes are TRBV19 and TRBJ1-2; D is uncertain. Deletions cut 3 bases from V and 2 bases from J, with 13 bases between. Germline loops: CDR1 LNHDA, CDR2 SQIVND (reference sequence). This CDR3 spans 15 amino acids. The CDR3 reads CASSISLRPNYGYTF. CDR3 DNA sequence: TGTGCCAGTAGTATTTCCCTACGACCGAACTATGGCTACACCTTC.

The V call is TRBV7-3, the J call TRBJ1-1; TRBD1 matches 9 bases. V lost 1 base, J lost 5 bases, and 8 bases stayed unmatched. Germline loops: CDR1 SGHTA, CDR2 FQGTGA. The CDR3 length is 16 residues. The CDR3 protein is CASSLSRDRAGTEAFF. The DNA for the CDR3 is TGTGCCAGCAGCTTAAGCCGGGACAGGGCAGGGACTGAAGCTTTCTTT. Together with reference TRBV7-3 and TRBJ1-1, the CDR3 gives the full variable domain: GAGVSQTPSNKVTEKGKYVELRCDPISGHTALYWYRQSLGQGPEFLIYFQGTGAADDSGLPNDRFFAVRPEGSVSTLKIQRTERGDSAVYLCASSLSRDRAGTEAFFGQGTRLTVV.

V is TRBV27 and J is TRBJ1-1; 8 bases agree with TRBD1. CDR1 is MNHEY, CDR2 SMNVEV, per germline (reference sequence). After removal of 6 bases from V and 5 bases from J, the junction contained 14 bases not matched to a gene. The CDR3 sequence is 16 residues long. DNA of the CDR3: TGTGCCAGCAGATCAGGGGGCGAGATAAGGGGTACTGAAGCTTTCTTT. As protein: CASRSGGEIRGTEAFF.

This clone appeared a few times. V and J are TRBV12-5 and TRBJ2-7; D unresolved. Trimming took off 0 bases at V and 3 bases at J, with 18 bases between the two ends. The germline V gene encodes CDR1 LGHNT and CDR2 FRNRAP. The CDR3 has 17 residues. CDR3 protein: CASGLVRFDARNYEQYF. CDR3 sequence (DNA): TGTGCTAGTGGTTTGGTACGTTTTGATGCGAGGAACTACGAGCAGTACTTC.

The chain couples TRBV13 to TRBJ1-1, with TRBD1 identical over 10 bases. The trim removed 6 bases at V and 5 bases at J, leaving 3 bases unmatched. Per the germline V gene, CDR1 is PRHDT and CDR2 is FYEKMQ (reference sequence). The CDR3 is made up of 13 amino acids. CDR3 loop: CASRPDRGTEAFF. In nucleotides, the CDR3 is TGTGCCAGCAGACCGGACAGGGGGACTGAAGCTTTCTTT. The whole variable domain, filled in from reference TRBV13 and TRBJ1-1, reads AAGVIQSPRHLIKEKRETATLKCYPIPRHDTVYWYQQGPGQDPQFLISFYEKMQSDKGSIPDRFSAQQFSDYHSELNMSSLELGDSALYFCASRPDRGTEAFFGQGTRLTVV.

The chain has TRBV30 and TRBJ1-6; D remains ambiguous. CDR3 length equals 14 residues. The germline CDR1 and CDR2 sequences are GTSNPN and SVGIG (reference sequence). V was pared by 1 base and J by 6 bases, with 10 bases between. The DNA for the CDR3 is TGTGCCTGGAGTGGGCGGGTGCGTAATTCACCCCTCCACTTT. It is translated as CAWSGRVRNSPLHF.

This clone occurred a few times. CDR3 sequence reads: CASGLAYEQYV. In DNA form, the CDR3 reads TGTGCCAGCGGCCTCGCCTACGAGCAGTACGTC. V gene TRBV6-1 combines with J gene TRBJ2-7; no clear D. CDR3 length: 11 amino acids. Germline lookup yields CDR1 MNHNS and CDR2 SASEGT. V was shortened by 8 bases and J by 2 bases, with 7 bases between the two germline ends.

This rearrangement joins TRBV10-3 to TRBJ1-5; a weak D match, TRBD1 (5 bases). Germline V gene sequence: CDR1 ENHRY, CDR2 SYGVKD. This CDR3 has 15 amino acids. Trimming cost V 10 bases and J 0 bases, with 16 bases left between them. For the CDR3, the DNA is TGTGCCACAGAAACCGGGACGGATAGCAATCAGCCCCAGCATTTT. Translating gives CATETGTDSNQPQHF.

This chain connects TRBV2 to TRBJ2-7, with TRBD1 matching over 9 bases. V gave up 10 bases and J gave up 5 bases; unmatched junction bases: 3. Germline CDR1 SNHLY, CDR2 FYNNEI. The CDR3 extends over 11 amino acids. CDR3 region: CANGQGNEQYV. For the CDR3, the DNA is TGTGCCAATGGACAGGGGAACGAGCAGTACGTC.

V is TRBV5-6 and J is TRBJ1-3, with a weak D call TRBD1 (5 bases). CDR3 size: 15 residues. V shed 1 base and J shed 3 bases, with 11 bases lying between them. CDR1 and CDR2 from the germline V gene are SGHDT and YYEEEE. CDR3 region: CASSLRGGYGNTIYF. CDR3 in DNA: TGTGCCAGCAGCTTGCGGGGCGGGTATGGAAACACCATATATTTT.

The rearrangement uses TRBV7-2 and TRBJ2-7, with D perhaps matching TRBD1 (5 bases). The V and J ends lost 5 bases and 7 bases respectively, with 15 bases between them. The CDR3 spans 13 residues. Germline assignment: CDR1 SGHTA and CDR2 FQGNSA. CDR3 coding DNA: TGTGCCAGCAGCAGGGGCTCCCGCGTGGAGCAGTACGTC. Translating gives CASSRGSRVEQYV.

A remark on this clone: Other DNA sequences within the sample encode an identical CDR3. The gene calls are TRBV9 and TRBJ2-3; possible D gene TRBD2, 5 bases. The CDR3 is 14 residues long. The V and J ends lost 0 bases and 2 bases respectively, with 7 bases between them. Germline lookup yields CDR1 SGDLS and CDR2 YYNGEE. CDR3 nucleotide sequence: TGTGCCAGCAGCGTAGGAGGGAACACAGATACGCAGTATTTT. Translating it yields CASSVGGNTDTQYF.

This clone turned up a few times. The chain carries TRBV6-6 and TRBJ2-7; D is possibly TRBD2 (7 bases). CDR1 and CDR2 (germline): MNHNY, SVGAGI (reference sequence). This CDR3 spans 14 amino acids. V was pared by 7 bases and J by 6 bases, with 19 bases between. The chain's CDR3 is CASTLGGGAVEQYV. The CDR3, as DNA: TGTGCCAGCACCCTAGGGGGAGGGGCCGTCGAGCAGTACGTC.

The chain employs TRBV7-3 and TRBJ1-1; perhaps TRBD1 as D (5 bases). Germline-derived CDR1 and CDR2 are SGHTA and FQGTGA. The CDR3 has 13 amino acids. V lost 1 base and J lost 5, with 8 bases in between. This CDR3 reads CASSLIGGTEAFF. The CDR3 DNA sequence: TGTGCCAGCAGCTTAATCGGGGGTACTGAAGCTTTCTTT.

DNA of the CDR3: TGTGCCAGTAGTAAGGCAGCACATCCCCGGGACAATGAGCAGTTCTTC. Protein: CASSKAAHPRDNEQFF. The chain links TRBV19 to TRBJ2-1; no reliable D call. Looked up from germline, CDR1 is LNHDA and CDR2 is SQIVND (reference sequence). The CDR3 spans 16 residues. Deletions cut 4 bases from V and 5 bases from J, with 18 bases between.

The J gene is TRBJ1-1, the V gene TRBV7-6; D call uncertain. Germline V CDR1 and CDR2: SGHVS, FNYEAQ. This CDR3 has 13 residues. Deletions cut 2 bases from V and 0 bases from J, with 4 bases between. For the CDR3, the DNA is TGTGCCAGCAGCTTAAGTCTGAACACTGAAGCTTTCTTT. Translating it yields CASSLSLNTEAFF.

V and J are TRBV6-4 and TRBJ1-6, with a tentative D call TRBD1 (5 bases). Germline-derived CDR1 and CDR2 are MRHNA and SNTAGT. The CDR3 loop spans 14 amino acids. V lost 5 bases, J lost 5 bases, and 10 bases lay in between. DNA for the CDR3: TGTGCCAGCAGTCCCGGGACGGATAATTCACCCCTCCACTTT. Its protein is CASSPGTDNSPLHF.

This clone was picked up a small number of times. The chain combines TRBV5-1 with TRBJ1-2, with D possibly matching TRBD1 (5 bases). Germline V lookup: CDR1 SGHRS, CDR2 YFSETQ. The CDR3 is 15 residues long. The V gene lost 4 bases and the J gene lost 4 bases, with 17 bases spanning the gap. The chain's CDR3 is CASSHSFNQGYGYTF. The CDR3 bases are TGCGCCAGCAGCCACTCATTCAATCAGGGCTATGGCTACACCTTC.

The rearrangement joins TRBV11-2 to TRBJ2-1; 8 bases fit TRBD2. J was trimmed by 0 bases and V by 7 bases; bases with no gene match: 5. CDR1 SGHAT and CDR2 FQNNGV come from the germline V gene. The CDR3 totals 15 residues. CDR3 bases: TGTGCCAGCACGCGGGGGGTCGCCTCCTACAATGAGCAGTTCTTC. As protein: CASTRGVASYNEQFF. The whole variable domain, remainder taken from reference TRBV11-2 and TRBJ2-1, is EAGVAQSPRYKIIEKRQSVAFWCNPISGHATLYWYQQILGQGPKLLIQFQNNGVVDDSQLPKDRFSAERLKGVDSTLKIQPAKLEDSAVYLCASTRGVASYNEQFFGPGTRLTVL.

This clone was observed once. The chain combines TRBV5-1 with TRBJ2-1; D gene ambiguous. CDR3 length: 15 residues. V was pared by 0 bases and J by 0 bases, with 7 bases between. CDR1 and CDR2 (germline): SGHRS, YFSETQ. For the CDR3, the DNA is TGCGCCAGCAGCTTGGATAGTTACTCCTACAATGAGCAGTTCTTC. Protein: CASSLDSYSYNEQFF.

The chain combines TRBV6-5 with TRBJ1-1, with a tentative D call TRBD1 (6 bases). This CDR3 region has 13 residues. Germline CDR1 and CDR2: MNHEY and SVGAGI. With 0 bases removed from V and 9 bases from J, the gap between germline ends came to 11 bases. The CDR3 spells CASSYSNRVKAFF. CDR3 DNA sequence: TGTGCCAGCAGTTACTCGAACAGGGTAAAAGCTTTCTTT.

The CDR3 DNA sequence: TGCGCCAGCAGCCAGGGTAGGGTTGGCTCACCCCTCCACTTT. This gives the protein CASSQGRVGSPLHF. The V gene is TRBV4-3, the J gene TRBJ1-6; no reliable D call. The CDR3 length is 14 residues. Germline values: CDR1 LGHNA, CDR2 YSLEER. V lost 3 bases and J 10 bases, leaving 13 bases between the germline ends.